The clone carrying this TCR beta chain was recorded only once. V lost 6 bases, J lost 1 base, and 10 bases lay in between. Per germline, CDR1 MNHNY and CDR2 SVGAGI (reference sequence). The CDR3 sequence is 14 residues long. Prior autoimmune disease or systemic immunosuppression barred patients. The data were taken from a study of OX40 agonist ivuxolimab in advanced cancers. This table comes from immunoSEQ multiplex PCR, and its TCRdb copy is limited to in-frame clones, with some not included. This table has 77,000 or so clones, approximately 90% appearing once. The receptor was isolated from an adult with an advanced solid tumor such as melanoma, head and neck, liver or kidney cancer. The J gene is TRBJ1-5, the V gene TRBV6-6, with unresolved D. Source: CD4+ or CD8+ T cells sorted from blood, taken in a trial of the OX40 agonist ivuxolimab. The CDR3 region is CASSLVQSNQPQHF. DNA of the CDR3: TGTGCCAGCAGCCTCGTACAGAGCAATCAGCCCCAGCATTTT.